The entry below describes one TCR beta chain. The sample belongs to a study of T cell changes during pregnancy in multiple sclerosis. Trimming took off 4 bases at V and 1 base at J, with 13 bases between the two ends. The CDR3 consists of 15 residues. Germline values: CDR1 MNHEY, CDR2 SVGAGI. TCRdb keeps only in-frame clones here, not all; method: immunoSEQ multiplex PCR. Here the sample spans 100,000 or so clones, over 85% being singletons. The TCR was taken from a female donor with multiple sclerosis, enrolled in a pregnancy study. The chain uses TRBV6-5 and TRBJ2-5, with D tentatively TRBD2 (6 bases). The sample here was peripheral blood, taken in the second trimester of pregnancy. Here the CDR3 reads CASSFAGTFQETQYF. DNA for the CDR3: TGTGCCAGCAGTTTTGCAGGGACTTTCCAAGAGACCCAGTACTTC.